The source of this TCR beta chain is a study of cytomegalovirus exposure and HLA in healthy donors. Study-level points and caveats: A missense DCLRE1C variant was associated with V- and J-gene trimming of TCR beta chains in a later analysis, and an independent cohort replicated the association.

With V trimmed by 3 bases and J by 2 bases, 3 bases remained unmatched. The CDR3 runs 14 residues. Germline V lookup: CDR1 SGHAT, CDR2 FQDESV (reference sequence). Use of 60 Vbeta and 13 Jbeta primers characterized the PCR. Here immunoSEQ multiplex PCR was the method, and the copy in TCRdb shows in-frame clones only, minus some. Of around 150,000 clones listed, about two thirds are singletons. Donors had nominal health at sampling but likely had unrecorded immune exposures. A note on this clone: Its antigen remains unknown.

This clonotype was sampled from a woman in her twenties or thirties in good health and CMV-seronegative. The specimen sequenced was PBMCs. The chain couples TRBV11-1 to TRBJ2-7; 8 nucleotides match TRBD2. The CDR3 here is CASSFSGTTYEQYF. In nucleotides, the CDR3 is TGTGCCAGCAGCTTTAGCGGGACCACCTACGAGCAGTACTTC.